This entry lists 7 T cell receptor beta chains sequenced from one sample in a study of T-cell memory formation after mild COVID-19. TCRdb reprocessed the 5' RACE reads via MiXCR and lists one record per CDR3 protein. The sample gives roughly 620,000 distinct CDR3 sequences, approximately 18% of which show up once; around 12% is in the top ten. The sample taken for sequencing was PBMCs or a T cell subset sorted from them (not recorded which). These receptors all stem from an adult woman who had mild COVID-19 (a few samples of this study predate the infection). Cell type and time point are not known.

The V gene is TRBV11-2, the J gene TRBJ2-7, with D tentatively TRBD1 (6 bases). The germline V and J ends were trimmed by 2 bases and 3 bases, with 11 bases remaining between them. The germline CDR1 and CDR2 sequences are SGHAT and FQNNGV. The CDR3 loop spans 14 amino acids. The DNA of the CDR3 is TGTGCCAGCAGCTTATCAGGGGTGAACTACGAGCAGTACTTC. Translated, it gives CASSLSGVNYEQYF.

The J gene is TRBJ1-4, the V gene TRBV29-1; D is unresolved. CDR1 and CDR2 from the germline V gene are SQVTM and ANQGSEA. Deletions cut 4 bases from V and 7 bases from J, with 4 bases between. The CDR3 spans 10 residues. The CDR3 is CSVGSEKLFF. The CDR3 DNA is TGCAGCGTTGGGTCTGAAAAACTGTTTTTT.

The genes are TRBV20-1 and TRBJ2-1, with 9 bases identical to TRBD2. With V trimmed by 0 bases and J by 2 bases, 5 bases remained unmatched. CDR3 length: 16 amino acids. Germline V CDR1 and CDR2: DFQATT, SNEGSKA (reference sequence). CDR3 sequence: CSARDPAGGAYNEQFF. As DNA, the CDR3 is TGCAGTGCTAGAGATCCCGCGGGAGGGGCCTACAATGAGCAGTTCTTC.

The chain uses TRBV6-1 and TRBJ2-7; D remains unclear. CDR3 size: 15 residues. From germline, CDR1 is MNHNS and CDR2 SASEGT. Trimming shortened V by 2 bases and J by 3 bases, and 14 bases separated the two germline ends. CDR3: CASSELEFERYEQYF. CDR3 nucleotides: TGTGCCAGCAGTGAACTAGAGTTCGAGCGCTACGAGCAGTACTTC.

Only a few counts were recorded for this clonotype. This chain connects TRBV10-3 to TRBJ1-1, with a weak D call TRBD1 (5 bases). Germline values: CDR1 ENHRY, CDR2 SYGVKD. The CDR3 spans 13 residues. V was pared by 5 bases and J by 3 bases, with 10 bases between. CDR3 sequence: CAISFQGDTEAFF. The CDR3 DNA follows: TGTGCCATCAGTTTTCAGGGAGACACTGAAGCTTTCTTT.

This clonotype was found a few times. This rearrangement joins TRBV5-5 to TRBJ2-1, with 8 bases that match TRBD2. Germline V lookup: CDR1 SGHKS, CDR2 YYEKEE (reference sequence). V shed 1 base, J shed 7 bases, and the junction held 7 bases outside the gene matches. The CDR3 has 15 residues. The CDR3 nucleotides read TGTGCCAGCAGCTTGACGGGAGGGCCTTTTAATGAGCAGTTCTTC. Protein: CASSLTGGPFNEQFF.

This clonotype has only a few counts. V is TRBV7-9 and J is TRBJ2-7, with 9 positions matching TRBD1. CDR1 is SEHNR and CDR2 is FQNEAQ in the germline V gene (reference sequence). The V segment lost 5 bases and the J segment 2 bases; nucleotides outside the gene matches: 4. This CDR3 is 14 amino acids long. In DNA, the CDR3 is TGTGCCAGCAGCGGCGGGACAGGGCCCTACGAGCAGTACTTC. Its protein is CASSGGTGPYEQYF.